This is a list of T cell receptor beta chains from one sample in a study of cytomegalovirus exposure and HLA in healthy donors. Libraries were prepared by immunoSEQ multiplex PCR; TCRdb keeps only in-frame clonotypes and omits some of them. The repertoire holds 40,000 to 45,000 clones, with about 72% as singletons. The sample comprised PBMCs. These receptors were taken from a young man in good health and CMV-seronegative. Both conserved end residues are part of each CDR3. A D gene is named only where the DNA matches it firmly. Not every row has a clone size; where given, it reads once, few, many or a size class.

TRBJ1-1 | . | . | TRBV28 | CASRLGGGALNTEAFF | TGTGCCAGCAGACTAGGGGGGGGCGCGTTGAACACTGAAGCTTTCTTT
TRBJ2-5 | . | TRBD2 | TRBV6-1 | CASSVSTSPTQETQYF | TGTGCCAGCAGTGTTTCGACTAGCCCAACCCAAGAGACCCAGTACTTC
TRBJ2-5 | . | . | TRBV7-8 | CASTPSGGVETQYF | TGTGCCAGCACGCCCTCTGGGGGCGTGGAGACCCAGTACTTC
TRBJ2-7 | . | TRBD1 | TRBV5-4 | CASSRDRAYYEQYF | TGTGCCAGCAGCCGGGACAGGGCGTACTACGAGCAGTACTTC
TRBJ2-6 | . | . | TRBV29-1 | CSVGLSGANVLTF | TGCAGCGTTGGACTCTCTGGGGCCAACGTCCTGACTTTC
TRBJ2-3 | . | . | TRBV13 | CASSSGVTDTQYF | TGTGCCAGCAGTTCCGGAGTAACAGATACGCAGTATTTT
TRBJ1-1 | once | . | TRBV18 | CASSPSGPLEAFF | TGTGCCAGCTCACCATCAGGGCCCCTTGAAGCTTTCTTT
TRBJ2-5 | . | . | TRBV2 | CASSPSSFETQYF | TGTGCCAGCAGCCCAAGTAGCTTCGAGACCCAGTACTTC
TRBJ1-4 | . | TRBD1 | TRBV28 | CASSPRPGQGESQGEKLFF | TGTGCCAGCAGTCCGCGTCCGGGACAGGGGGAGTCCCAGGGGGAAAAACTGTTTTTT
TRBJ1-2 | few | . | TRBV30 | CAAIRDRPYGYTF | TGTGCCGCGATTCGCGACAGGCCGTATGGCTACACCTTC
TRBJ1-5 | . | . | TRBV7-9 | CASSLAGGGNQPQHF | TGTGCCAGCAGCTTAGCCGGAGGTGGCAATCAGCCCCAGCATTTT
TRBJ2-3 | . | TRBD2 | TRBV7-6 | CASSPLPGGRIDTQYF | TGTGCCAGCAGCCCGCTTCCGGGCGGGAGGATAGATACGCAGTATTTT
TRBJ2-2 | . | . | TRBV9 | CASSVGAVQNTGELFF | TGTGCCAGCAGCGTTGGAGCCGTCCAGAACACCGGGGAGCTGTTTTTT
TRBJ1-4 | . | TRBD1 | TRBV15 | CATSSDRVGYGKLFF | TGTGCCACCAGCAGTGACAGGGTCGGGTACGGAAAACTGTTTTTT
TRBJ2-2 | . | . | TRBV10-2 | CASKPQLDANTGELFF | TGCGCCAGCAAGCCGCAACTAGACGCGAACACCGGGGAGCTGTTTTTT
TRBJ2-7 | . | TRBD2 | TRBV15 | CATSLPGGYAYEQYF | TGTGCCACCAGCCTCCCCGGGGGGTACGCCTACGAGCAGTACTTC
TRBJ1-1 | . | TRBD1 | TRBV2 | CASRGQGSRTEAFF | TGTGCCAGCAGAGGACAGGGGAGTCGCACTGAAGCTTTCTTT
TRBJ1-5 | . | . | TRBV6-5 | CASSYDKSYQPQHF | TGTGCCAGCAGTTACGACAAGTCTTATCAGCCCCAGCATTTT
TRBJ2-1 | . | TRBD2 | TRBV7-2 | CASSPAGTTLYNEQFF | TGTGCCAGCAGCCCTGCCGGGACTACACTCTACAATGAGCAGTTCTTC
TRBJ2-7 | . | TRBD1 | TRBV5-6 | CASSHERETGEQAYEQYF | TGTGCCAGCAGCCACGAAAGAGAGACAGGGGAGCAGGCCTACGAGCAGTACTTC
TRBJ1-4 | . | . | TRBV18 | CATSERLNEKLFF | TGTGCCACCTCGGAGAGGCTAAATGAAAAACTGTTTTTT
TRBJ1-2 | . | TRBD1 | TRBV29-1 | CSVGDRAYGYTF | TGCAGCGTTGGGGACAGGGCCTATGGCTACACCTTC
TRBJ1-2 | . | . | TRBV6-1 | CASRSGLSYGYTF | TGTGCCAGCAGGTCCGGACTGAGCTATGGCTACACCTTC
TRBJ2-5 | . | TRBD1 | TRBV5-1 | CASSPPTGAVGETQYF | TGCGCCAGCAGCCCACCGACAGGGGCGGTGGGGGAGACCCAGTACTTC
TRBJ2-2 | . | . | TRBV15 | CATSKPTGELFF | TGTGCCACCAGCAAGCCCACCGGGGAGCTGTTTTTT
TRBJ2-2 | . | TRBD2 | TRBV5-8 | CASTLIDPAGITGELFF | TGTGCCAGCACCCTCATTGATCCAGCGGGAATCACCGGGGAGCTGTTTTTT
TRBJ2-1 | . | TRBD2 | TRBV5-1 | CASSFTGTSSYNEQFF | TGCGCCAGCAGCTTTACCGGGACTAGCTCCTACAATGAGCAGTTCTTC
TRBJ2-7 | . | . | TRBV29-1 | CSASTTSIHEQYF | TGCAGCGCTTCGACTACTAGCATCCACGAGCAGTACTTC
TRBJ1-5 | . | TRBD1 | TRBV9 | CASSVGGTGNQPQHF | TGTGCCAGCAGCGTAGGGGGGACAGGCAATCAGCCCCAGCATTTT
TRBJ1-1 | . | . | TRBV10-3 | CAISGVGPNTEAFF | TGTGCCATCAGTGGAGTGGGGCCCAACACTGAAGCTTTCTTT
TRBJ2-2 | . | TRBD1 | TRBV27 | CASSPLDRARGITGELFF | TGTGCCAGCAGTCCCCTGGACAGGGCACGGGGGATTACCGGGGAGCTGTTTTTT
TRBJ1-5 | . | TRBD1 | TRBV5-6 | CASSRQGAPNQPQHF | TGTGCCAGCAGCCGACAGGGCGCGCCCAATCAGCCCCAGCATTTT
TRBJ2-7 | . | . | TRBV12-1 | CASSSRRGLAQNKSYEQYF | TGTGCCAGCAGCTCAAGGAGGGGACTAGCCCAAAATAAATCCTACGAGCAGTACTTC
TRBJ1-5 | . | TRBD1 | TRBV10-2 | CASSESGQGGQPQHF | TGCGCCAGCAGTGAGTCGGGACAGGGAGGTCAGCCCCAGCATTTT
TRBJ2-1 | . | . | TRBV2 | CASSADRLEYNEQFF | TGTGCCAGCAGTGCCGACCGATTGGAGTACAATGAGCAGTTCTTC
TRBJ2-1 | . | TRBD2 | TRBV27 | CASSGLAGVGNEQFF | TGTGCCAGCAGCGGACTAGCGGGAGTCGGCAATGAGCAGTTCTTC
TRBJ1-2 | . | . | TRBV5-1 | CASSLGGEHYGYTF | TGCGCCAGCAGCTTGGGGGGCGAACACTATGGCTACACCTTC
TRBJ2-3 | once | . | TRBV28 | CATRGVTDTQYF | TGTGCCACCAGGGGAGTAACAGATACGCAGTATTTT
TRBJ2-3 | . | . | TRBV15 | CATSRGGSTDTQYF | TGTGCCACCAGCAGGGGGGGTAGCACAGATACGCAGTATTTT
TRBJ1-5 | . | . | TRBV2 | CASREDTHQPQHF | TGTGCCAGCAGAGAGGACACCCATCAGCCCCAGCATTTT
TRBJ2-2 | . | . | TRBV19 | CASSLRRAGDTGELFF | TGTGCCAGTAGTCTCCGCCGGGCAGGGGATACCGGGGAGCTGTTTTTT
TRBJ2-1 | few | TRBD1 | TRBV4-3 | CASSRDQFTGGVNNEQFF | TGCGCCAGCAGCCGTGATCAATTCACAGGGGGCGTCAACAATGAGCAGTTCTTC
TRBJ2-6 | few | . | TRBV6-5 | CASTGISSGANVLTF | TGTGCCAGCACGGGGATATCCTCTGGGGCCAACGTCCTGACTTTC
TRBJ2-3 | . | . | TRBV5-4 | CASSLAASGPYF | TGTGCCAGCAGCTTGGCGGCGAGCGGCCCGTATTTT
TRBJ1-2 | . | TRBD1 | TRBV6-6 | CASSLSGQGVHGYTF | TGTGCCAGCAGCTTATCGGGACAGGGGGTTCATGGCTACACCTTC
TRBJ2-7 | . | TRBD2 | TRBV27 | CASSFTRLAGHEQYF | TGTGCCAGCAGTTTCACCAGACTAGCTGGGCACGAGCAGTACTTC
TRBJ1-1 | . | . | TRBV10-3 | CAISDSGNTEAFF | TGTGCCATCAGTGATTCCGGGAACACTGAAGCTTTCTTT
TRBJ1-5 | . | . | TRBV27 | CASGSPTTGTLHF | TGTGCCAGCGGATCGCCAACTACTGGCACTCTGCATTTT